These T cell receptor beta chains were read from a single sample in a study of CD8+ T cells in alopecia areata. The data were produced by immunoSEQ multiplex PCR, yet TCRdb's version contains in-frame clones alone and is incomplete. The data contain about 210,000 clones, less than 65% of them singletons. The sequencing used CD4+ T cells sorted from blood, collected at week 4, from a patient treated with tofacitinib. These receptors came from a human donor with alopecia areata. Each CDR3 is given with its conserved first and last residue. Each record gives: J gene, clone size, V gene, D gene, CDR3 protein, CDR3 DNA. D genes are given only for firm matches. Size is stated for part of the rows, as once, few or many counts, or as a class when the clone is expanded.

TRBJ2-1	NA	TRBV30	TRBD2	CAWSVWGTSISAEQFF	TGTGCCTGGAGTGTTTGGGGGACTAGTATTTCGGCTGAGCAGTTCTTC
TRBJ2-7	NA	TRBV4-2	NA	CASSQDLTNTYEQYF	TGTGCCAGCAGCCAAGATCTAACTAATACCTACGAGCAGTACTTC
TRBJ2-1	NA	TRBV9	TRBD2	CASSVGRLVYNEQFF	TGTGCCAGCAGCGTCGGGAGGTTGGTCTACAATGAGCAGTTCTTC
TRBJ2-5	NA	TRBV25-1	NA	CASSDLTGTQETQYF	TGTGCCAGCAGTGATCTCACAGGGACTCAAGAGACCCAGTACTTC
TRBJ2-3	many	TRBV21-1	NA	CASSTRQGAGDTQYF	TGTGCCAGCAGCACCCGACAGGGGGCCGGAGATACGCAGTATTTT
TRBJ2-7	NA	TRBV5-1	TRBD1	CASSWDRGPYEQYF	TGCGCCAGCAGCTGGGACAGGGGGCCATACGAGCAGTACTTC
TRBJ2-2	NA	TRBV29-1	NA	CSAKGVFGELFF	TGCAGCGCGAAGGGAGTCTTCGGGGAGCTGTTTTTT
TRBJ1-1	few	TRBV7-9	TRBD1	CASMPTGVDTEAFF	TGTGCCAGCATGCCGACAGGGGTAGACACTGAAGCTTTCTTT
TRBJ1-1	NA	TRBV10-3	TRBD1	CAPRSGQGGTEAFF	TGTGCCCCCCGGTCTGGACAGGGGGGTACTGAAGCTTTCTTT
TRBJ1-6	NA	TRBV19	NA	CASIHQGTRLDSPLHF	TGTGCCAGTATACACCAGGGGACTCGTTTGGATTCACCCCTCCACTTT
TRBJ2-3	few	TRBV29-1	TRBD1	CSVGAFGRRGRTDTQYF	TGCAGCGTTGGGGCCTTTGGGCGCAGGGGGCGAACAGATACGCAGTATTTT
TRBJ1-1	NA	TRBV29-1	NA	CSVEEGPNTEAFF	TGCAGCGTTGAAGAGGGTCCGAACACTGAAGCTTTCTTT
TRBJ2-7	NA	TRBV27	TRBD1	CASSLWDNRGDEQYF	TGTGCCAGCAGTTTATGGGATAACAGGGGTGACGAGCAGTACTTC
TRBJ1-4	NA	TRBV29-1	NA	CSVEAQQGEKKLFF	TGCAGCGTTGAAGCCCAACAGGGAGAAAAAAAACTGTTTTTT
TRBJ2-5	few	TRBV11-3	TRBD2	CASSLDPAGGFQETQYF	TGTGCCAGCAGCTTAGACCCAGCGGGGGGGTTCCAAGAGACCCAGTACTTC
TRBJ2-7	few	TRBV7-9	TRBD1	CASSGQGDRGYYEQYF	TGTGCCAGCAGCGGGCAGGGAGACAGGGGCTACTACGAGCAGTACTTC
TRBJ1-1	NA	TRBV30	TRBD1	CAWSQGGRMNTEAFF	TGTGCCTGGAGTCAGGGGGGGAGAATGAACACTGAAGCTTTCTTT
TRBJ2-1	NA	TRBV5-4	NA	CASSLQGYNEQFF	TGTGCCAGCAGCTTGCAGGGTTACAATGAGCAGTTCTTC
TRBJ2-7	NA	TRBV5-1	TRBD2	CASSLGGLAAYEQYF	TGCGCCAGCAGCCTCGGGGGACTAGCGGCCTACGAGCAGTACTTC
TRBJ2-1	NA	TRBV27	TRBD1	CASGTTGVRNEQFF	TGTGCCAGCGGAACTACAGGGGTGCGGAATGAGCAGTTCTTC
TRBJ1-2	NA	TRBV6-5	TRBD1	CASSVSGQGSYGYTF	TGTGCCAGCAGTGTTAGCGGACAGGGCAGCTATGGCTACACCTTC
TRBJ2-7	few	TRBV29-1	TRBD1	CSVVSKEQGAISYEQYF	TGCAGCGTTGTGAGCAAGGAACAGGGGGCCATCTCCTACGAGCAGTACTTC
TRBJ1-2	NA	TRBV30	NA	CAWSRGTRSNYGYTF	TGTGCCTGGAGTCGGGGGACGAGGTCTAACTATGGCTACACCTTC
TRBJ1-5	few	TRBV6-5	NA	CASRADRNQPQHF	TGTGCCAGCAGAGCAGACAGGAATCAGCCCCAGCATTTT
TRBJ1-4	NA	TRBV30	NA	CAWSVVSANEKLFF	TGTGCCTGGAGTGTAGTGTCAGCTAATGAAAAACTGTTTTTT
TRBJ2-1	NA	TRBV30	NA	CAWMMGHDNEQFF	TGTGCCTGGATGATGGGGCACGACAATGAGCAGTTCTTC
TRBJ2-5	NA	TRBV30	TRBD2	CAWGLAGFQETQYF	TGTGCCTGGGGTTTAGCGGGGTTCCAAGAGACCCAGTACTTC
TRBJ2-3	NA	TRBV18	TRBD1	CASSPPTGTGPSTDTQYF	TGTGCCAGCTCACCACCGACCGGGACAGGGCCTAGCACAGATACGCAGTATTTT
TRBJ2-1	NA	TRBV4-3	NA	CASSQETGNEQFF	TGCGCCAGCAGCCAGGAGACTGGAAATGAGCAGTTCTTC
TRBJ1-5	few	TRBV4-1	NA	CASSPGRGNQPQHF	TGCGCCAGCAGCCCGGGCAGGGGCAATCAGCCCCAGCATTTT
TRBJ1-1	NA	TRBV28	NA	CASSLSDLEAFF	TGTGCCAGCAGTTTATCGGACCTTGAAGCTTTCTTT
TRBJ2-2	NA	TRBV5-4	TRBD1	CASRTGTGVETGELFF	TGTGCCAGCAGAACCGGGACAGGGGTCGAAACCGGGGAGCTGTTTTTT
TRBJ1-2	once	TRBV4-1	NA	CASSQVEPGSETF	TGCGCCAGCAGCCAAGTAGAGCCAGGGTCAGAGACCTTC